This note documents a single T cell receptor (beta chain) sequence. Its antigen is unknown. The record originates from a study of cytomegalovirus exposure and HLA in healthy donors. The study, taken as a whole, reports: Reported results showed that the classifier diagnosed cytomegalovirus status with high specificity and sensitivity.

The primer mix had 60 Vbeta and 13 Jbeta primers. TCRdb keeps only in-frame clones here, not all; method: immunoSEQ multiplex PCR. The data show about 72,000 clones, 82% seen once. The V and J ends lost 2 bases and 6 bases, in that order; junction bases with no gene match: 5. From germline, CDR1 is SGHNT and CDR2 YYREEE (reference sequence). This CDR3 is 15 amino acids long. Material for sequencing was PBMCs. This sequence joins TRBV5-4 and TRBJ1-4; the match to TRBD1 covers 9 bases. This clonotype originated in a man between 18 and 35 years old in good health and CMV-seronegative. CDR3 coding DNA: TGTGCCAGCAGCTTCGGGGACAGGGCTGATGAAAAACTGTTTTTT. Protein sequence: CASSFGDRADEKLFF.